This T cell receptor beta chain was observed in a study of Graves' ophthalmopathy and Graves' hyperthyroidism. Trimming removed 1 base at V and 3 bases at J, with 16 bases between. The CDR3 contains 15 residues. Germline CDR1 reads DFQATT; CDR2 reads SNEGSKA (reference sequence). Investigators amplified TCR beta CDR3 regions from RNA transcripts. First-round RT-PCR relied on HTBI primers, and a second-round multiplex PCR came next. TCRdb called the multiplex PCR reads again in MiXCR, with one record for every CDR3 protein. The top ten hold around 7% of the sample, which has 500,000 to 700,000 distinct CDR3 sequences, around a fifth seen once. Study-wide results and limits: Detection in blood was also observed for most expanded thyroid clonotypes above 0.001 frequency.

This clonotype appeared many times. No antigen is known for it. This TCR was sampled from a woman aged 18-29 years with stable Graves' hyperthyroidism. Some clones in this sample may be carry-over from other donors' samples. Material: peripheral blood. J is TRBJ2-7 and V is TRBV20-1; possible D gene TRBD2, 5 bases. Here the CDR3 DNA reads TGCAGTGCTAGAGTGGGAGAGCGGTCCCTCTACGAGCAGTACTTC. Translating gives CSARVGERSLYEQYF.